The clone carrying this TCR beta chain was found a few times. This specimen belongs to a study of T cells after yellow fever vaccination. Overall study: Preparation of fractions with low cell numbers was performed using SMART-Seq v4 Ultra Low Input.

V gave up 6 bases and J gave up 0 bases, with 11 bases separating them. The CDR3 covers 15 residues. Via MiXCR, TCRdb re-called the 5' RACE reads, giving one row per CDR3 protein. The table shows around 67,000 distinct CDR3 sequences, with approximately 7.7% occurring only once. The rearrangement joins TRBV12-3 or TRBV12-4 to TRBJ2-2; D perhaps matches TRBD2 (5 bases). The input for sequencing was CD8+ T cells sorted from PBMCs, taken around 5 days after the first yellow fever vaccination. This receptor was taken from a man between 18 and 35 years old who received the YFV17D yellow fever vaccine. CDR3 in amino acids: CASRRGQTNTGELFF. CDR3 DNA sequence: TGTGCCAGCAGGCGCGGGCAGACGAACACCGGGGAGCTGTTTTTT.